Listed here are 23 T cell receptor beta chains from one sample, sequenced in a study of blood T cell repertoires in COVID-19. The data were produced by immunoSEQ multiplex PCR, yet TCRdb's version contains in-frame clones alone and is incomplete. In the table there are under 150,000 clones, approximately 84% of which are singletons. Material for sequencing was peripheral blood. These receptors all come from a man aged 70 or older with active or convalescent COVID-19.

This chain uses TRBV5-1 with TRBJ2-1; 7 bases fit TRBD1. There are 14 residues in the CDR3. Germline trimming cut 0 bases from V and 7 bases from J; bases unmatched to any gene: 4. Germline CDR1 and CDR2: SGHRS and YFSETQ. The CDR3 protein is CASSLATGANEQFF. Here the CDR3 DNA reads TGCGCCAGCAGCTTGGCCACAGGGGCTAATGAGCAGTTCTTC.

In its sample, this clone was seen a few times. The V call is TRBV25-1, the J call TRBJ1-2; D possibly corresponds to TRBD1 (5 bases). Between the trimmed V and J ends, which lost 2 bases and 7 bases, there was a span of 14 bases. This CDR3 is built from 14 residues. Germline V gene sequence: CDR1 MGHDK, CDR2 SYGVNS. CDR3 in amino acids: CASSESRGIRGYTF. DNA of the CDR3: TGTGCCAGCAGTGAAAGTCGGGGGATTCGTGGCTACACCTTC.

The chain carries TRBV5-5 and TRBJ1-5; the D gene is possibly TRBD1 (5 bases). Trimming stripped 0 bases from V and 3 bases from J, with 10 bases between. There are 15 residues in the CDR3. The germline gives CDR1 SGHKS, CDR2 YYEKEE (reference sequence). Here the CDR3 DNA reads TGTGCCAGCAGCTTGGGGGGGGGTCACAATCAGCCCCAGCATTTT. Its protein is CASSLGGGHNQPQHF.

This chain connects TRBV27 to TRBJ1-2, with D maybe TRBD1 (6 bases). Germline V CDR1 and CDR2: MNHEY, SMNVEV (reference sequence). This CDR3 spans 14 amino acids. Trimming took 5 bases from V and 0 from J, leaving 10 bases between them. As DNA, the CDR3 is TGTGCCAGCAGTCCCGGGACATCTAACTATGGCTACACCTTC. Protein product: CASSPGTSNYGYTF.

This clone was seen only a few times. The genes are TRBV18 and TRBJ1-1; 7 bases agree with TRBD1. The V gene's germline CDR1 is KGHSH and CDR2 LQKENI. This CDR3 contains 16 residues. The V segment lost 1 base and the J segment 3 bases; nucleotides outside the gene matches: 8. The CDR3: CASSPLKGQIHTEAFF. Here the CDR3 DNA reads TGTGCCAGCTCACCACTCAAGGGACAGATACACACTGAAGCTTTCTTT.

The V gene is TRBV28, the J gene TRBJ2-5, with 10 bases aligning to TRBD1. This CDR3 spans 15 amino acids. V was pared by 3 bases and J by 6 bases, with 7 bases of the junction left unmatched. Germline assignment: CDR1 MDHEN and CDR2 SYDVKM. The CDR3 coding sequence is TGTGCCAGCAGTTTCCTCCGGACAGGGGGGAAGACCCAGTACTTC. Its translation is CASSFLRTGGKTQYF.

The chain couples TRBV5-6 to TRBJ1-6, with D maybe TRBD1 (6 bases). The CDR3 runs 15 residues. V shed 5 bases and J shed 9 bases, with 18 bases lying between them. CDR1 and CDR2 from the germline V gene are SGHDT and YYEEEE. The CDR3 spells CASRTGQIMSSPLHF. CDR3 coding DNA: TGTGCCAGCAGGACCGGACAGATTATGAGTTCACCCCTCCACTTT.

The chain links TRBV29-1 to TRBJ1-1; D perhaps matches TRBD1 (6 bases). Germline values: CDR1 SQVTM, CDR2 ANQGSEA. There are 16 residues in the CDR3. Trimming took off 4 bases at V and 5 bases at J, with 23 bases between the two ends. The CDR3: CSVVRYPGGRLTEAFF. The CDR3 bases are TGCAGCGTTGTTAGGTACCCCGGGGGGCGATTAACTGAAGCTTTCTTT.

The chain links TRBV7-2 to TRBJ1-2, with a weak D call TRBD1 (6 bases). CDR1 is SGHTA, CDR2 FQGNSA, per germline. Between the trimmed V and J ends, which lost 5 bases and 7 bases, there was a span of 14 bases. The CDR3 has 13 amino acids. CDR3 nucleotide sequence: TGTGCCAGCAGCCAAAACAGGGATGGTGGCTACACCTTC. This gives the protein CASSQNRDGGYTF.

This clone appeared a few times. The CDR3 DNA reads as TGTGCCAGCAGTTTGGGACTTGCCCGGGAGACCCAGTACTTC. Translation gives CASSLGLARETQYF. The rearrangement links TRBV6-2 or TRBV6-3 to TRBJ2-5; a possible D gene is TRBD2 (6 bases). The germline V gene has CDR1 MNHEY and CDR2 SVGEGT. The CDR3 length is 14 residues. V dropped 4 bases and J dropped 5 bases, with 14 bases sitting between them.

The count of this clone is one. The gene calls are TRBV9 and TRBJ2-5; TRBD2 matches 10 bases. With V trimmed by 2 bases and J by 1 base, 5 bases remained unmatched. The CDR3 totals 16 residues. CDR1 and CDR2 from the germline V gene are SGDLS and YYNGEE. The CDR3, as DNA: TGTGCCAGCAGCGTTGCGCCTAGCGGGGGCCAAGAGACCCAGTACTTC. Translating gives CASSVAPSGGQETQYF.

This rearrangement joins TRBV7-8 to TRBJ2-1; no clear D gene. The CDR3 spans 13 residues. V dropped 1 base and J dropped 5 bases, with 6 bases sitting between them. Germline V lookup: CDR1 SGHVS, CDR2 FQNEAQ. The CDR3: CASSLESHNEQFF. As DNA, the CDR3 is TGTGCCAGCAGCTTAGAAAGCCACAATGAGCAGTTCTTC.

The rearrangement links TRBV24-1 to TRBJ1-1; D gene uncertain. Looked up from germline, CDR1 is KGHDR and CDR2 is SFDVKD. This CDR3 has 14 amino acids. V lost 7 bases to trimming and J lost 1 base, with 12 bases between them. The CDR3: CATRSGPQNTEAFF. The CDR3 DNA sequence: TGTGCCACCAGAAGCGGACCTCAGAACACTGAAGCTTTCTTT.

V gene TRBV2 combines with J gene TRBJ1-3; D may be TRBD1 (5 bases). The length of the CDR3 is 14 residues. Germline-derived CDR1 and CDR2 are SNHLY and FYNNEI. V gave up 5 bases and J gave up 5 bases, with 13 bases separating them. Here the CDR3 reads CASSPGGTRNTIYF. In nucleotides, the CDR3 is TGTGCCAGCAGTCCGGGGGGAACTCGAAACACCATATATTTT.

The chain has TRBV30 and TRBJ1-2; D unclear. The V and J ends lost 7 bases and 8 bases respectively, with 14 bases between them. The CDR3 extends over 11 amino acids. Germline assignment: CDR1 GTSNPN and CDR2 SVGIG (reference sequence). This CDR3 reads CAYLDSGGYTF. The CDR3 nucleotides read TGTGCCTACTTAGATTCGGGGGGCTACACCTTC.

J is TRBJ1-5 and V is TRBV2; D remains unclear. Germline V lookup: CDR1 SNHLY, CDR2 FYNNEI. CDR3 size: 14 residues. V was shortened by 6 bases and J by 1 base, with 10 bases between the two germline ends. The CDR3 loop reads CASSLQNSNQPQHF. The CDR3 DNA is TGTGCCAGCAGCTTACAGAACAGCAATCAGCCCCAGCATTTT.

This chain uses TRBV4-1 with TRBJ2-1; 11 bases match TRBD2. The germline gives CDR1 MGHRA, CDR2 YSYEKL. This CDR3 has 18 residues. Trimming took 1 base from V and 7 from J; bases not matched to a gene: 12. CDR3 sequence reads: CASSQVPPSGRSVNEQFF. In DNA form, the CDR3 reads TGCGCCAGCAGCCAAGTACCGCCTAGCGGGAGGTCGGTTAATGAGCAGTTCTTC.

The V gene is TRBV7-6, the J gene TRBJ2-3, with 9 bases matching TRBD1. CDR1 SGHVS and CDR2 FNYEAQ come from the germline V gene. The CDR3 totals 16 residues. Unmatched junction bases numbered 8, after V lost 5 bases and J lost 2 bases. The CDR3 reads CASSLGGTGNTDTQYF. In nucleotides, the CDR3 is TGTGCCAGCAGCCTAGGGGGGACAGGGAACACAGATACGCAGTATTTT. The whole variable domain, remainder taken from reference TRBV7-6 and TRBJ2-3, is GAGVSQSPRYKVTKRGQDVALRCDPISGHVSLYWYRQALGQGPEFLTYFNYEAQQDKSGLPNDRFSAERPEGSISTLTIQRTEQRDSAMYRCASSLGGTGNTDTQYFGPGTRLTVL.

The chain is built from TRBV7-2 and TRBJ1-2; D remains ambiguous. The CDR3 has 16 residues. Germline V gene sequence: CDR1 SGHTA, CDR2 FQGNSA. The V and J ends lost 1 base and 0 bases respectively, with 12 bases between them. The CDR3 loop is CASSLGPGNTNYGYTF. In DNA, the CDR3 is TGTGCCAGCAGCTTAGGCCCAGGCAACACTAACTATGGCTACACCTTC. The full variable domain, with the rest looked up from reference TRBV7-2 and TRBJ1-2, is GAGVSQSPSNKVTEKGKDVELRCDPISGHTALYWYRQSLGQGLEFLIYFQGNSAPDKSGLPSDRFSAERTGGSVSTLTIQRTQQEDSAVYLCASSLGPGNTNYGYTFGSGTRLTVV.

This rearrangement joins TRBV7-9 to TRBJ2-1, with 15 bases identical to TRBD2. CDR1 SEHNR and CDR2 FQNEAQ come from the germline V gene (reference sequence). After removal of 4 bases from V and 6 bases from J, the junction contained 1 base not matched to a gene. There are 15 residues in the CDR3. CDR3 region: CASSWTSGGGNEQFF. The DNA of the CDR3 is TGTGCCAGCAGCTGGACTAGCGGGGGGGGCAATGAGCAGTTCTTC.

V is TRBV5-1 and J is TRBJ1-2; TRBD1 matches at 10 bases. V shed 3 bases, J shed 3 bases, and the junction held 5 bases outside the gene matches. Germline V gene sequence: CDR1 SGHRS, CDR2 YFSETQ. The CDR3 has 15 residues. CDR3 sequence (DNA): TGCGCCAGCAGCTCTCGGACAGGGGGGGACTATGGCTACACCTTC. Protein product: CASSSRTGGDYGYTF.

Worth noting for this clone: An end of the junction does not agree with germline; a read error may underlie this. The V call is TRBV6-1, the J call TRBJ1-4; tentative D call: TRBD1 (6 bases). The CDR3 spans 11 residues. Germline V lookup: CDR1 MNHNS, CDR2 SASEGT. The CDR3 region is CASSEARQVVF. CDR3 nucleotide sequence: TGTGCCAGCAGTGAAGCGCGACAGGTCGTTTTT.

The chain carries TRBV24-1 and TRBJ2-3, with D tentatively TRBD2 (7 bases). The CDR3 has 15 residues. Trimming left V 0 bases short and J 3 bases short, with 9 bases between. Germline V gene data show CDR1 as KGHDR and CDR2 as SFDVKD. CDR3 DNA sequence: TGTGCCACCAGTGATTTGGGGAGGGGGACAGATACGCAGTATTTT. Its translation is CATSDLGRGTDTQYF.